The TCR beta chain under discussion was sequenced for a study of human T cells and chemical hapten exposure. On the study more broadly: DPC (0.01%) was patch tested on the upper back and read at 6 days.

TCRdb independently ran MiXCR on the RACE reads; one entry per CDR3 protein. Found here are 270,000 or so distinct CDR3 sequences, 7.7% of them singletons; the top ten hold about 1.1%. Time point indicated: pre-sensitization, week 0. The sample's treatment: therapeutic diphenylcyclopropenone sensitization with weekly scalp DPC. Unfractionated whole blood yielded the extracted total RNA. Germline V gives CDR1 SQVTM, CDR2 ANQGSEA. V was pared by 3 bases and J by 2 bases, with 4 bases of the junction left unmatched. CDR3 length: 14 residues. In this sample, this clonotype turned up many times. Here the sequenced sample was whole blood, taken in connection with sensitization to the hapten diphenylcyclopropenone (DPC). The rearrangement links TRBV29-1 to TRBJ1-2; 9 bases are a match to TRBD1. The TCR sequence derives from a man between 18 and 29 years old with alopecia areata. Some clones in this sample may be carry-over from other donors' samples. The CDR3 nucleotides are TGCAGCGTTGAGTGGACAGGGGCGAACTATGGCTACACCTTC. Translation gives CSVEWTGANYGYTF.